Presented here are 28 T cell receptor beta chains from one specimen sequenced in a study of Ad26.COV2.S vaccination and SARS-CoV-2 variants. The treatment: roughly 20 received Ad26.COV2.S at low or high dose, single or two shots; 5 received placebo; per-sample allocation not given. The samples were gathered on day 63 after the first injection of vaccine or placebo. The repertoire was sequenced with immunoSEQ multiplex PCR; TCRdb's copy has only in-frame clones and lacks some. The sample includes about 480,000 clones, 70% to 90% of them seen just once. The sequencing used peripheral blood, collected in a trial of Ad26.COV2.S vaccine versus placebo. These receptors came from a person aged 18-65 years who received the Ad26.COV2.S COVID-19 vaccine or a placebo.

V is TRBV30 and J is TRBJ1-1; 7 bases match TRBD1. The V gene's germline CDR1 is GTSNPN and CDR2 SVGIG (reference sequence). CDR3 length: 14 residues. V lost 0 bases and J lost 7; bases outside the gene matches: 8. CDR3: CAWSVGGTAHEAFF. CDR3 sequence (DNA): TGTGCCTGGAGTGTAGGTGGGACAGCCCATGAAGCTTTCTTT.

V gene TRBV7-2 combines with J gene TRBJ2-1, with TRBD2 as a possible D gene (5 bases). Trimming left V 1 base short and J 2 bases short, with 9 bases between. Germline V CDR1 and CDR2: SGHTA, FQGNSA. The CDR3 contains 15 residues. CDR3 sequence reads: CASSLEERTYNEQFF. The CDR3 coding sequence is TGTGCCAGCAGCTTAGAGGAGCGGACCTACAATGAGCAGTTCTTC.

A word on this clone: The sample has other DNA sequences that encode this CDR3 too. Written as DNA, the CDR3 is TGTGCCAGCAGCTTAGGGGCAGGCACAGATACGCAGTATTTT. It translates to CASSLGAGTDTQYF. This chain uses TRBV7-2 with TRBJ2-3, with D unresolved. Trimming removed 1 base from V and 1 base from J, with 6 bases in between. The CDR3 runs to 14 residues. In germline, CDR1 is SGHTA, CDR2 FQGNSA.

This sequence joins TRBV9 and TRBJ2-4; D may be TRBD2 (6 bases). Trimming cost V 3 bases and J 7 bases, with 14 bases left between them. Germline lookup yields CDR1 SGDLS and CDR2 YYNGEE. This CDR3 has 14 amino acids. The CDR3 loop reads CASSAGGVTNIQYF. CDR3 DNA sequence: TGTGCCAGCAGCGCGGGCGGGGTGACGAACATTCAGTACTTC.

This chain uses TRBV27 with TRBJ2-5, with TRBD2 matching 12 bases. V dropped 6 bases and J dropped 7; count of bases not matched to a gene: 3. The CDR3 sequence is 13 residues long. Germline V lookup: CDR1 MNHEY, CDR2 SMNVEV (reference sequence). CDR3 region: CASSRLAGATQYF. CDR3 in DNA: TGTGCCAGCAGCCGACTAGCGGGAGCGACCCAGTACTTC.

This chain joins TRBV4-3 and TRBJ2-2; D unclear. V was shortened by 3 bases and J by 5 bases, with 16 bases between the two germline ends. This CDR3 has 16 amino acids. From germline, CDR1 is LGHNA and CDR2 YSLEER. The CDR3 spells CASSHIGSLGTGELFF. The CDR3 DNA reads TGCGCCAGCAGCCATATTGGGTCTCTTGGTACCGGGGAGCTGTTTTTT.

This sequence joins TRBV21-1 and TRBJ2-3; whether TRBD2, the table's D call, matches the DNA was not checked. TRBV21-1 is a pseudogene. There are 19 residues in the CDR3. This CDR3 is CASSRGTSGSPHGADTQYF. The CDR3 DNA follows: TGTGCCAGCAGCAGGGGGACTAGCGGGAGCCCCCACGGCGCAGATACGCAGTATTTT.

This clone was detected only a few times. The chain has TRBV4-1 and TRBJ2-3; a weak D match, TRBD2 (5 bases). Between the trimmed V and J ends, which lost 0 bases and 2 bases, there was a span of 18 bases. The germline V gene encodes CDR1 MGHRA and CDR2 YSYEKL. This CDR3 is built from 18 residues. CDR3 in DNA: TGCGCCAGCAGCCAAGATGAGGGCGGAGCGCCTAACACAGATACGCAGTATTTT. It is translated as CASSQDEGGAPNTDTQYF.

J is TRBJ2-3 and V is TRBV7-9; tentative D call: TRBD2 (7 bases). The germline V gene encodes CDR1 SEHNR and CDR2 FQNEAQ (reference sequence). Trimming stripped 1 base from V and 0 bases from J, with 8 bases between. This CDR3 is built from 15 residues. The CDR3 nucleotides are TGTGCCAGCAGCTTAGAGGGGGGGAGCACAGATACGCAGTATTTT. The encoded protein is CASSLEGGSTDTQYF.

The chain uses TRBV29-1 and TRBJ2-5; D gene unclear. The CDR3 is 13 amino acids. V was cut by 1 base and J by 2 bases, with 8 bases left in between. CDR1 is SQVTM and CDR2 is ANQGSEA in the germline V gene. The CDR3 DNA sequence: TGCAGCGTTGAAGGGACGGTACAAGAGACCCAGTACTTC. Its protein product is CSVEGTVQETQYF. Together with reference TRBV29-1 and TRBJ2-5, the CDR3 gives the full variable domain: SAVISQKPSRDICQRGTSLTIQCQVDSQVTMMFWYRQQPGQSLTLIATANQGSEATYESGFVIDKFPISRPNLTFSTLTVSNMSPEDSSIYLCSVEGTVQETQYFGPGTRLLVL.

CDR3 DNA sequence: TGTGCCAGCAGGCTGCCGACAGGACTTAATTCACCCCTCCACTTT. The encoded protein is CASRLPTGLNSPLHF. This chain uses TRBV28 with TRBJ1-6; the D gene is possibly TRBD1 (6 bases). Trimming removed 6 bases at V and 6 bases at J, with 15 bases between. CDR3 size: 15 residues. From germline, CDR1 is MDHEN and CDR2 SYDVKM.

The rearrangement uses TRBV6-2 or TRBV6-3 and TRBJ2-1; 15 positions match TRBD2. V gave up 2 bases and J gave up 7 bases; unmatched junction bases: 15. The CDR3 runs to 20 residues. Germline V lookup: CDR1 MNHEY, CDR2 SVGEGT. The CDR3 protein is CASSYEGVGLAGGPMNEQFF. CDR3 DNA: TGTGCCAGCAGTTACGAGGGCGTCGGACTAGCGGGAGGGCCGATGAATGAGCAGTTCTTC.

The V gene is TRBV6-2 or TRBV6-3, the J gene TRBJ1-1; no clear D gene. CDR1 MNHEY and CDR2 SVGEGT come from the germline V gene. V gave up 2 bases and J gave up 3 bases, with 7 bases separating them. The CDR3 loop spans 13 amino acids. CDR3 amino acids: CASSYDPYTEAFF. CDR3 DNA: TGTGCCAGCAGTTACGACCCATACACTGAAGCTTTCTTT.

The V and J genes are TRBV20-1 and TRBJ1-5; D unclear. Looked up from germline, CDR1 is DFQATT and CDR2 is SNEGSKA (reference sequence). V was cut by 3 bases and J by 4 bases, with 13 bases left in between. This CDR3 region has 14 residues. The CDR3 DNA follows: TGCAGTGCTAGTGCCGGGGTCGGAAATCAGCCCCAGCATTTT. Amino acids: CSASAGVGNQPQHF.

Comments on this clone: This sample also contains other DNA sequences that code for the same CDR3. This rearrangement joins TRBV5-1 to TRBJ2-3; D not resolved. V was shortened by 0 bases and J by 6 bases, with 8 bases between the two germline ends. The CDR3 contains 13 residues. Germline assignment: CDR1 SGHRS and CDR2 YFSETQ. DNA for the CDR3: TGCGCCAGCAGCTTGGGTTCTCCGGATACGCAGTATTTT. This translates into CASSLGSPDTQYF.

The sample holds one count of this clone. This sequence joins TRBV5-1 and TRBJ2-7; 7 positions agree with TRBD1. V lost 3 bases, J lost 0 bases, and 6 bases stayed unmatched. CDR3 length: 15 residues. Germline V gives CDR1 SGHRS, CDR2 YFSETQ. The CDR3 coding sequence is TGCGCCAGCAGCTCCGGGACAGCGATCTCCTACGAGCAGTACTTC. Translating it yields CASSSGTAISYEQYF.

J is TRBJ2-7 and V is TRBV12-3 or TRBV12-4; D may match TRBD1 or TRBD2 (5 bases each). V was trimmed by 5 bases and J by 5 bases, leaving 10 bases between them. The CDR3 consists of 12 residues. The CDR3 DNA follows: TGTGCCAGCAGTCCCCGGGGACACGAGCAGTACTTC. Its protein product is CASSPRGHEQYF.

The V and J genes are TRBV10-3 and TRBJ1-1; the D gene is possibly TRBD1 (5 bases). Germline CDR1 reads ENHRY; CDR2 reads SYGVKD. The CDR3 runs 13 residues. Between the trimmed V and J ends, which lost 8 bases and 0 bases, there was a span of 10 bases. The CDR3 loop is CAIATAMNTEAFF. CDR3 bases: TGTGCCATCGCGACAGCTATGAACACTGAAGCTTTCTTT.

This clone appeared a single time. This chain links TRBV20-1 with TRBJ2-7; 7 nucleotides match TRBD2. The V segment lost 3 bases and the J segment 0 bases; nucleotides outside the gene matches: 5. The CDR3 covers 14 residues. Per the germline V gene, CDR1 is DFQATT and CDR2 is SNEGSKA (reference sequence). The CDR3: CSASPAGISYEQYF. In nucleotides, the CDR3 is TGCAGTGCTAGTCCAGCGGGGATCTCCTACGAGCAGTACTTC.

This clone occurred once. The V call is TRBV5-6, the J call TRBJ1-2, with unresolved D. V shed 4 bases and J shed 2 bases, with 21 bases lying between them. The CDR3 is 17 amino acids. Per germline, CDR1 SGHDT and CDR2 YYEEEE. CDR3 bases: TGTGCCAGCAGCCCGAATCCCCGGGCGGGCCGAAACTATGGCTACACCTTC. It yields the protein CASSPNPRAGRNYGYTF. Supplemented by reference TRBV5-6 and TRBJ1-2, the full variable domain reads DAGVTQSPTHLIKTRGQQVTLRCSPKSGHDTVSWYQQALGQGPQFIFQYYEEEERQRGNFPDRFSGHQFPNYSSELNVNALLLGDSALYLCASSPNPRAGRNYGYTFGSGTRLTVV.

The chain carries TRBV7-9 and TRBJ1-4; D may be TRBD1 (5 bases). V was cut by 8 bases and J by 8 bases, with 21 bases left in between. Germline assignment: CDR1 SEHNR and CDR2 FQNEAQ (reference sequence). CDR3 length: 15 residues. The CDR3 region is CASPVNVGVGEKLFF. Written as DNA, the CDR3 is TGTGCCAGCCCAGTGAATGTGGGGGTTGGCGAAAAACTGTTTTTT.

This clone was found a few times. The V and J genes are TRBV9 and TRBJ2-3; D tentatively fits TRBD1 or TRBD2 (6 bases each). This CDR3 region has 17 residues. Trimming removed 0 bases at V and 4 bases at J, with 18 bases between. Germline loops: CDR1 SGDLS, CDR2 YYNGEE. CDR3 nucleotides: TGTGCCAGCAGCGTAGCGGGGGCATTAGGGAATCCAGATACGCAGTATTTT. Protein: CASSVAGALGNPDTQYF.

V is TRBV5-1 and J is TRBJ2-5, with a weak D call TRBD1 (6 bases). This CDR3 is built from 15 residues. Trimming removed 5 bases at V and 5 bases at J, with 19 bases between. Per germline, CDR1 SGHRS and CDR2 YFSETQ. CDR3 loop: CASRWGTGYGETQYF. In DNA form, the CDR3 reads TGCGCCAGCAGATGGGGAACAGGGTATGGGGAGACCCAGTACTTC.

This rearrangement joins TRBV6-2 or TRBV6-3 to TRBJ2-1; TRBD2 aligns across 9 bases. J lost 4 bases, V lost 0 bases, and 7 bases had no gene match. This CDR3 spans 17 amino acids. Germline lookup yields CDR1 MNHEY and CDR2 SVGEGT. This CDR3 reads CASSYSASSGEYNEQFF. For the CDR3, the DNA is TGTGCCAGCAGTTACTCAGCATCTAGCGGGGAGTACAATGAGCAGTTCTTC.

The chain carries TRBV5-1 and TRBJ2-2; D unclear. CDR1 SGHRS and CDR2 YFSETQ come from the germline V gene. With 0 bases removed from V and 1 base from J, the gap between germline ends came to 7 bases. The CDR3 length is 15 residues. CDR3 DNA: TGCGCCAGCAGCTTGGCCGCGGTGAACACCGGGGAGCTGTTTTTT. Protein: CASSLAAVNTGELFF.

The gene calls are TRBV14 and TRBJ2-1; 7 bases are a match to TRBD2. The CDR3 is 17 residues long. J was trimmed by 9 bases and V by 4 bases; bases with no gene match: 18. Germline CDR1 SGHDN, CDR2 FVKESK. This CDR3 reads CASSPWRSMTGGGEQFF. CDR3 sequence (DNA): TGTGCCAGCAGCCCTTGGCGTTCTATGACGGGAGGTGGTGAGCAGTTCTTC.

The rearrangement uses TRBV6-5 and TRBJ1-6, with TRBD1 identical over 9 bases. Germline CDR1 is MNHEY and CDR2 is SVGAGI. V gave up 6 bases and J gave up 7 bases; unmatched junction bases: 7. CDR3 length equals 15 residues. CDR3 protein: CASRLKGQGNSPLHF. The CDR3 nucleotides read TGTGCCAGCAGATTAAAAGGACAGGGGAATTCACCCCTCCACTTT.

The chain uses TRBV7-9 and TRBJ1-2; a weak D match, TRBD1 (6 bases). Germline V gene sequence: CDR1 SEHNR, CDR2 FQNEAQ (reference sequence). The CDR3 length is 16 residues. Deletions cut 5 bases from V and 6 bases from J, with 22 bases between. The chain's CDR3 is CASSTLQGPILDGYTF. CDR3 bases: TGTGCCAGCAGCACATTACAGGGTCCCATCTTAGATGGCTACACCTTC.